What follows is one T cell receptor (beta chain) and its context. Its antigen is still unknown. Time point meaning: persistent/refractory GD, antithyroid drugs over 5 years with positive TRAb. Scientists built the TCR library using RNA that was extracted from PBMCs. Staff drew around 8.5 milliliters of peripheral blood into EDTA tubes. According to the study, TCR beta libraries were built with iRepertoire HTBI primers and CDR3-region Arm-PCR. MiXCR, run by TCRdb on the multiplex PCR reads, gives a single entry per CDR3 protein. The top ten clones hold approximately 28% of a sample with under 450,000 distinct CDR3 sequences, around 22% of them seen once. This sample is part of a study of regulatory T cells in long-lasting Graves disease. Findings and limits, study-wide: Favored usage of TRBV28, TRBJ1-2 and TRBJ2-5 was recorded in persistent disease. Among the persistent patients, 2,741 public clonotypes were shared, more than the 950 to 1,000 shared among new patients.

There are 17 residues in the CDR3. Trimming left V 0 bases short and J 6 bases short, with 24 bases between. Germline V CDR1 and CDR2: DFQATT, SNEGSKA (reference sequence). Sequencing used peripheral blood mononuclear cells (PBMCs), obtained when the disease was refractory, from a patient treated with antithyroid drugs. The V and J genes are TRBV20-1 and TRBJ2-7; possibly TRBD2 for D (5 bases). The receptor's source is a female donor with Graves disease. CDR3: CSARDQQLTGISGEQYF. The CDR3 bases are TGCAGTGCTAGAGACCAACAACTCACGGGGATTTCGGGCGAGCAGTACTTC.